The source of this TCR beta chain is a study of blood T cell repertoires in COVID-19. Overall study context: Sites across the United States, Italy and Spain contributed samples from acute and convalescent COVID-19. PBMCs, B-cell-depleted T cells, or T cells were the source of the cDNA or gDNA that made up the material.

V was clipped by 4 bases and J by 4 bases; unmatched bases: 7. Germline V gives CDR1 SGHRS, CDR2 YFSETQ. This CDR3 contains 17 residues. Data came from immunoSEQ multiplex PCR; TCRdb stores just in-frame clones and leaves some out. The sample lists about 250,000 clones, around nine tenths occurring once. The J gene is TRBJ2-1, the V gene TRBV5-1; 14 bases fit TRBD2. The sample was peripheral blood. This sequence originates from a man older than 75 with acute or convalescent COVID-19. The CDR3 reads CASSLGLAGGLYNEQFF. The CDR3 nucleotides read TGCGCCAGCAGCCTCGGACTAGCGGGAGGACTATACAATGAGCAGTTCTTC.